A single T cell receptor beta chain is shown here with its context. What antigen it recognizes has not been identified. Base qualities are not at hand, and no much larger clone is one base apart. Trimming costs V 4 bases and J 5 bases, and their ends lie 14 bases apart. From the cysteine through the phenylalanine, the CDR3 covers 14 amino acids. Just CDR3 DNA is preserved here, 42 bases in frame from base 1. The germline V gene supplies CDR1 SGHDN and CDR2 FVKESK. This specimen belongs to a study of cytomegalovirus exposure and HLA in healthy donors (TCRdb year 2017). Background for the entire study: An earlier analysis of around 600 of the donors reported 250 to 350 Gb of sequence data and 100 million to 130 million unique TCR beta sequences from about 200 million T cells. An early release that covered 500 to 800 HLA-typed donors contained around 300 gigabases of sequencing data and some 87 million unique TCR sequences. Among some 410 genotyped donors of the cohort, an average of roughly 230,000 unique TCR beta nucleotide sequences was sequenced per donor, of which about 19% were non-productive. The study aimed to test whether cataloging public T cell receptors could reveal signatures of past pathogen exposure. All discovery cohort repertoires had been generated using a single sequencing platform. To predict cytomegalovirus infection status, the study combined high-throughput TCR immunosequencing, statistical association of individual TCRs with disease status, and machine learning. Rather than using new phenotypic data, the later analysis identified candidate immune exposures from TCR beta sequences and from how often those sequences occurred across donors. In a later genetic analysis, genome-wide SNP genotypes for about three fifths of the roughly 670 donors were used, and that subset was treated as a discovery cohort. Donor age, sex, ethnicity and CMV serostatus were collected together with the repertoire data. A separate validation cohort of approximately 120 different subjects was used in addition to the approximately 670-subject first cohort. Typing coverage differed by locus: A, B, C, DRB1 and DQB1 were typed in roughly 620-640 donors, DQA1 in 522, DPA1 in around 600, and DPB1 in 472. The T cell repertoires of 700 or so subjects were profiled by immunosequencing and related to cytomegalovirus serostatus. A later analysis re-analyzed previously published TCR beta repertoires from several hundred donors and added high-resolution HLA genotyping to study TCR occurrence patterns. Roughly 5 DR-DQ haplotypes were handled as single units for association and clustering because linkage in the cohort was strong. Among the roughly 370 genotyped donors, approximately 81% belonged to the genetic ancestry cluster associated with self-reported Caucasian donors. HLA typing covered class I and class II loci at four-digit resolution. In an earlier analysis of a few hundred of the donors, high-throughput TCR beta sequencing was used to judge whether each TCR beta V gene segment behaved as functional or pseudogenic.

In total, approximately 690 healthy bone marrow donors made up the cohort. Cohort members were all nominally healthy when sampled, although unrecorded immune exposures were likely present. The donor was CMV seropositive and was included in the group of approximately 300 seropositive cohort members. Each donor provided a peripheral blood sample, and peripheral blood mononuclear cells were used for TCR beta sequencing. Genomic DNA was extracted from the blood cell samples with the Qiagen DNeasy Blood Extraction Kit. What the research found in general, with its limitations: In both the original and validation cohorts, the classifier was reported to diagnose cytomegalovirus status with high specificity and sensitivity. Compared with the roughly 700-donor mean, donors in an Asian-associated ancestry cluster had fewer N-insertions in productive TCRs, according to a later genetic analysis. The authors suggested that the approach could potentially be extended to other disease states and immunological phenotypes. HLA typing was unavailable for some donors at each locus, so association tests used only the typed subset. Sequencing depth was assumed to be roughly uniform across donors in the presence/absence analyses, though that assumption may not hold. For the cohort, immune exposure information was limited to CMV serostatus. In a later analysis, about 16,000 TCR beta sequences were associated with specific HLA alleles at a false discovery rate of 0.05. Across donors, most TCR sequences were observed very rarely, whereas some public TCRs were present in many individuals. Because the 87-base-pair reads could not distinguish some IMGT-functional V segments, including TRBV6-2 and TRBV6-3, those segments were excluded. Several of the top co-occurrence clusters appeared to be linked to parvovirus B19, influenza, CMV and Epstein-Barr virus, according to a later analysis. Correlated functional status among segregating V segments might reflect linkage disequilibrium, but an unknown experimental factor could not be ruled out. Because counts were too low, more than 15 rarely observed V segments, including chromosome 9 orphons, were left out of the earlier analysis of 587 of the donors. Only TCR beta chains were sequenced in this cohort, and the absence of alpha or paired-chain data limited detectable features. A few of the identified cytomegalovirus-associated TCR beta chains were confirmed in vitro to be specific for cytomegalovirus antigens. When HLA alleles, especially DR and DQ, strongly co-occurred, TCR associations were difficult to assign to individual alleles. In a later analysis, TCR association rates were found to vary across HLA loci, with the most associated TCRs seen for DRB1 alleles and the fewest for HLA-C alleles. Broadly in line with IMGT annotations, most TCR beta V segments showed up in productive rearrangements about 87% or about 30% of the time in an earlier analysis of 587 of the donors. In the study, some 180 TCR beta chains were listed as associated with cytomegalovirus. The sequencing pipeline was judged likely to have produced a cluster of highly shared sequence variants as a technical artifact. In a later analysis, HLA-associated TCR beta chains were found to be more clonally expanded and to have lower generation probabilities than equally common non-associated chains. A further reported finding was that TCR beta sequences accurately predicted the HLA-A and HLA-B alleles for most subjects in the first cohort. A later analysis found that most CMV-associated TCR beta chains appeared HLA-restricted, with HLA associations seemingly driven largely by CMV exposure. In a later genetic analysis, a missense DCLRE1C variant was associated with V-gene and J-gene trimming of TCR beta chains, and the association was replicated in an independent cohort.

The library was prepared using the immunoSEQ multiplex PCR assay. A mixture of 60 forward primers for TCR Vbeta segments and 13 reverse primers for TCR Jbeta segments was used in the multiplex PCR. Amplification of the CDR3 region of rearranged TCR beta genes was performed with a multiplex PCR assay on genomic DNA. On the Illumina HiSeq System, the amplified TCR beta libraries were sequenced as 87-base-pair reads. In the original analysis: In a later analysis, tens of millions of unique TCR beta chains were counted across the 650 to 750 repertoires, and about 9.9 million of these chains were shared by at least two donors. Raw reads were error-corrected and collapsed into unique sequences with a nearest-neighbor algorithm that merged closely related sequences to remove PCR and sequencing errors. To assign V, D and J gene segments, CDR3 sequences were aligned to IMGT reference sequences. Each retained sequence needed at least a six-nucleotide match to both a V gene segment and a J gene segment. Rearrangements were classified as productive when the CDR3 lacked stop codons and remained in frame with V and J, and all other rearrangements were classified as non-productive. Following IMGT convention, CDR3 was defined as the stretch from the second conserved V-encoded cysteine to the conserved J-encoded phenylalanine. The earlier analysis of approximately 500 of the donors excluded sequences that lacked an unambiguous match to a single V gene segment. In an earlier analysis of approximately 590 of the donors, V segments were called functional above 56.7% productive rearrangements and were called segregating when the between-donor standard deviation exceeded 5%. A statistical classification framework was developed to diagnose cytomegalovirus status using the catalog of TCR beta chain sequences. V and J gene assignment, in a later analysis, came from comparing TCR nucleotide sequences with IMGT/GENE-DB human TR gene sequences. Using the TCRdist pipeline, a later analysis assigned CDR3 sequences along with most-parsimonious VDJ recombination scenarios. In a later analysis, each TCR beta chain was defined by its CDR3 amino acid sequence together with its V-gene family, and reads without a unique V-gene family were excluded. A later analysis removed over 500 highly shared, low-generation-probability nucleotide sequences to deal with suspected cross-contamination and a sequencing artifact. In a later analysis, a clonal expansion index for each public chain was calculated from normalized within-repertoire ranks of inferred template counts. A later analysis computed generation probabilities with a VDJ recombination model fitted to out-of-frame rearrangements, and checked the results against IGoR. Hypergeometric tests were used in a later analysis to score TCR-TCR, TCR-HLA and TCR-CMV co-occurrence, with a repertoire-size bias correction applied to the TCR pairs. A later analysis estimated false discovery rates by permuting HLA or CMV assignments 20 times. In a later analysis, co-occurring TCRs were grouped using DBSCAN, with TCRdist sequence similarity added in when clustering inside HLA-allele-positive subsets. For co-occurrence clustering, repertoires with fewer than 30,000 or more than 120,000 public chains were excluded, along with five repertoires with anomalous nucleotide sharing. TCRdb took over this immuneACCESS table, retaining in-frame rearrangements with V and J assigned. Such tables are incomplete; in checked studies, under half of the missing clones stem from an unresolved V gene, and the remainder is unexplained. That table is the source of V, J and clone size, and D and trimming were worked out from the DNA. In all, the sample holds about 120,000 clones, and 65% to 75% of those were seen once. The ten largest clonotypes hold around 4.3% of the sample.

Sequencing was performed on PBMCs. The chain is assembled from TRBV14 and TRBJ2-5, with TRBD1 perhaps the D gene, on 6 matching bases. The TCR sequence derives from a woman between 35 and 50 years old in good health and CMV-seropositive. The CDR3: CASSRRQVRETQYF. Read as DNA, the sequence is TGTGCCAGCAGCCGAAGACAGGTTCGCGAGACCCAGTACTTC.